This section outlines one TCR beta chain sequence together with its context. Its antigen is not yet known. Base-call qualities are not available, and no considerably larger clone is one nucleotide away. The sample's time point label, in plain terms: tumor resected at nephrectomy. This sample's treatment or condition label indicates: 15 Gy SBRT to primary tumor, nephrectomy 4 weeks later. Samples were obtained from a clinical trial, in which 15 Gy stereotactic body radiation therapy was delivered to primary renal cell carcinomas and nephrectomy was performed 4 weeks later. Every patient had renal cell carcinoma of clear cell pathology. Tumors were dissociated mechanically, digested with collagenase/hyaluronidase at 37 degrees C, processed in gentleMACS C tubes, and stored in liquid nitrogen. The QIAamp DNA Blood Mini Kit (Qiagen) was used to prepare genomic DNA for TCR sequencing. The analyses included only samples that passed all quality control checks.

The sample originates from a study of radiation and T cells in renal cell carcinoma (dated by TCRdb to 2020 to 2022). Broadly, across the study: In total, 50 or so samples, comprising approximately 25 tumors and some 27 peripheral blood samples, were subjected to TCR beta sequencing. A total of over 4 million unique CDR3 nucleotide sequences, encoding 2.5 million to 3 million unique CDR3 amino acid sequences, were found across all 50 or so samples. The study at large found these results: Compared with controls, irradiated tumors had higher TCR clonality, as the top 100 clonotypes made up an average of around 54% of the repertoire, versus roughly 43% in nephrectomy-only tumors. With a single-armed trial design, the study had no way to address how radiation dose or scheduling affects the TCR repertoire. Top tumor clonotypes rose in blood from baseline to 2 weeks post-radiation, then contracted by 4 weeks, suggesting transient expansion of tumor-resident clones. Because only small tumor regions of roughly 0.91 g were available, intratumoral heterogeneity was not captured. Irradiated tumors contained more dominant CDR3 motifs, and these motifs occupied a larger share of the repertoire than in control tumors. Because pretreatment tumor biopsies were not available, the study could not determine whether clonotypes were already present within the tumor at baseline.

The germline V gene specifies ENHRY as CDR1 and SYGVKD as CDR2. V and J are trimmed by 6 bases and 1 base, and the gene matches miss 5 bases of the junction. Spanning cysteine to phenylalanine, the CDR3 consists of 14 amino acids. Only the CDR3 DNA stays, 42 bases, in frame from base 1. Following the manufacturer's recommendations, the immunoSEQ kit was used to generate TCR beta libraries from genomic DNA. To prepare libraries, a first multiplex PCR with proprietary primers was run, followed by a second PCR that added unique barcodes, and a bead cleanup was done after each round. Each sample batch included a kit-provided positive control reaction and a negative control reaction. The final libraries were assessed on an Agilent 4200 TapeStation D1000 ScreenTape, pooled by volume, and quantified by qPCR. Sequencing ran on an Illumina NextSeq500 with a MidOutput 150-cycle cartridge, using 156 Read1 and 15 Index1 cycles with kit custom primers. The pooled library was loaded at 0.85 to 1 pM, with a roughly 21% PhiX control spiked in. The authors' pipeline ran thus. The vendor-processed data were analyzed in R, and a clonotype was defined as all T cells that share the same CDR3 nucleotide sequence. For clone abundance analyses, frequencies were normalized to the 10,000 most abundant clones in each sample. Public T cell clones, which averaged fewer than five per sample, were excluded before analysis. The dominant motif analysis was done with ImmunoMap using the PAM10 matrix, a gap penalty of 30, and a homology threshold of 0.3, and motifs with a cumulative frequency of at least 0.01 were considered dominant. An abundance difference of at least 32-fold between compartments was the criterion for calling clonotypes tumor-enriched or baseline blood-enriched. Similarity between tumor and blood repertoires was quantified using the Baroni-Urbani and Buser coefficient, and groups were compared with two-tailed Wilcoxon tests in R. TCRdb re-hosts the immuneACCESS table, in-frame sequences only. Its copies lack some clones; in the studies checked, an unresolved V gene accounts for under half of them, and the cause for the rest is not known. V and J calls and clone size follow that table, whereas D and trimming were derived from the DNA. The sample table lists nearly 20,000 clones, 55% to 65% of them with a count of one. Clones ranked in the top ten supply about 12% of the sample.

The chain is made from TRBV10-3 and TRBJ1-1; a stretch of 7 junction bases matches TRBD1. This sample comprised tumor tissue, obtained from a patient whose treatment included radiotherapy and nephrectomy. The receptor's source is a woman in her 70s with renal cell carcinoma. The nucleotide sequence is given as TGTGCCATCAGGTGGACAGGCGAGAACACTGAAGCTTTCTTT. Its protein is CAIRWTGENTEAFF.